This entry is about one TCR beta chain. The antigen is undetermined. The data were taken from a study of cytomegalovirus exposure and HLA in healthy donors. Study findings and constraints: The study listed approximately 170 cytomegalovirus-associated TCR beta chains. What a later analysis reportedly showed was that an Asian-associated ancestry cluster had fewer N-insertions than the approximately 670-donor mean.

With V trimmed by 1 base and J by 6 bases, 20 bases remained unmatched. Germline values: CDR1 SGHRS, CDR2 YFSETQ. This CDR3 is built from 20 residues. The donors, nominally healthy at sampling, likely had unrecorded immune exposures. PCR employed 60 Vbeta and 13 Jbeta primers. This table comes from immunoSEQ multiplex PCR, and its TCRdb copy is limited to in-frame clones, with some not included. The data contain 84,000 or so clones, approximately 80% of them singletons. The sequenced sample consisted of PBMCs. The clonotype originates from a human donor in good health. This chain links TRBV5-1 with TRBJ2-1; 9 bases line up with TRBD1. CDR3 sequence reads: CASSLLISGQGVFARNEQFF. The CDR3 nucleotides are TGCGCCAGCAGCTTGCTGATTTCGGGACAGGGTGTTTTTGCTCGCAATGAGCAGTTCTTC.